These 7 T cell receptor beta chains share one sample of origin, sequenced in a study of T cell repertoires in cytomegalovirus infection. No antigen has been assigned to these receptors. MiXCR was run by TCRdb on the reads, yielding one entry per CDR3 protein. Here the sample spans 750,000 to 950,000 distinct CDR3 sequences, 29% being singletons. The sequencing here drew on cultured CD8+ T cells from PBMCs, taken from culture after CMV antigen stimulation. The receptors were gathered from a human donor in good health (CMV status not recorded). Some clones in this sample may be carry-over from other donors' samples.

This clonotype was seen repeatedly, ten times or more. The chain links TRBV15 to TRBJ1-4; a possible D gene is TRBD1 (5 bases). The V gene's germline CDR1 is LNHNV and CDR2 YYDKDF (reference sequence). This CDR3 is 18 amino acids long. Trimming left V 5 bases short and J 1 base short, with 20 bases between. The CDR3 DNA reads TGTGCCACCAGCCCTCTGGGGCTGGGGGAGGAAACTAATGAAAAACTGTTTTTT. It specifies CATSPLGLGEETNEKLFF.

This clonotype was counted a few times. The chain recombines TRBV4-1 with TRBJ2-1; a weak D match, TRBD2 (6 bases). V was cut by 8 bases and J by 6 bases, with 23 bases left in between. Per germline, CDR1 MGHRA and CDR2 YSYEKL. There are 16 residues in the CDR3. The CDR3 DNA is TGCGCCAGCCACCCCTCGGGACTTGCGACCGGCAATGAGCAGTTCTTC. Translating it yields CASHPSGLATGNEQFF.

V gene TRBV20-1 combines with J gene TRBJ2-5; D remains unclear. V dropped 1 base and J dropped 4 bases, with 10 bases sitting between them. The CDR3 length is 13 residues. In germline, CDR1 is DFQATT, CDR2 SNEGSKA (reference sequence). The CDR3 DNA sequence: TGCAGTGCTAGAGTGGCTAGGCGAGAGACCCAGTACTTC. The encoded protein is CSARVARRETQYF.

The chain combines TRBV4-1 with TRBJ1-1, with D perhaps TRBD1 (6 bases). The CDR3 extends over 14 amino acids. Germline V gives CDR1 MGHRA, CDR2 YSYEKL. The V end was cut by 1 base, the J end by 8 bases, with 14 bases between. The CDR3 DNA is TGCGCCAGCAGCCAAGGGGTAACAGGGCTAGAAGCTTTCTTT. Protein sequence: CASSQGVTGLEAFF.

Concerning this clonotype itself: A read error may produce the germline difference seen at one junction end. V and J are TRBV7-3 and TRBJ2-6, with 9 bases matching TRBD1. This CDR3 is built from 18 residues. The germline V gene encodes CDR1 SGHTA and CDR2 FQGTGA. Here the CDR3 reads CASSLTGTGLSGAIVLTF. Written as DNA, the CDR3 is TGTGCCAGCAGCTTAACTGGGACAGGGCTCTCTGGGGCCATCGTCCTGACTTTC.

The J gene is TRBJ2-2, the V gene TRBV7-3; 7 nucleotides align to TRBD1. Germline V gene lookup returns CDR1 SGHTA and CDR2 FQGTGA. The V segment lost 6 bases and the J segment 3 bases; nucleotides outside the gene matches: 7. The CDR3 sequence is 15 residues long. The CDR3 nucleotides are TGTGCCAGCAGGAAGAAGGGGGCGGACACCGGGGAGCTGTTTTTT. It yields the protein CASRKKGADTGELFF.

V is TRBV7-8 and J is TRBJ2-1; D unclear. Per germline, CDR1 SGHVS and CDR2 FQNEAQ. The V end was cut by 3 bases, the J end by 7 bases, with 7 bases between. CDR3 size: 12 residues. The CDR3 coding sequence is TGTGCCAGCAGCTTCGCAATGAATGAGCAGTTCTTC. It codes for CASSFAMNEQFF.